The clone carrying this T cell receptor (beta chain) has a single count. The CDR3 covers 15 residues. Unmatched junction bases numbered 3, after V lost 0 bases and J lost 1 base. CDR1 is GTSNPN and CDR2 is SVGIG in the germline V gene (reference sequence). The data were taken from a study of cytomegalovirus exposure and HLA in healthy donors. The PCR employed 60 Vbeta primers together with 13 Jbeta primers. TCRdb keeps only in-frame clones here, not all; method: immunoSEQ multiplex PCR. The table shows roughly 250,000 clones, with 75% to 90% occurring only once. The sequencing input was PBMCs. The chain carries TRBV30 and TRBJ1-5, with TRBD1 matching 7 bases. The origin of this receptor is a girl aged 2 to 10 in good health and CMV-seronegative. The CDR3 sequence: CAWSVVTGSNQPQHF. CDR3 sequence (DNA): TGTGCCTGGAGTGTAGTGACAGGGAGCAATCAGCCCCAGCATTTT.